These 16 T cell receptor beta chains were sequenced from one sample in a study of cytomegalovirus exposure and HLA in healthy donors. Vbeta (60) and Jbeta (13) primers were used in the PCR. The table came from immunoSEQ multiplex PCR; TCRdb's copy has only in-frame clones and leaves some out. The data hold fewer than 250,000 clones, with about 75% observed a single time. Sequencing was done on a sample of PBMCs. The receptors shown here come from a man aged 18 to 29 in good health and CMV-seronegative.

This chain uses TRBV6-5 with TRBJ2-1, with 10 bases identical to TRBD2. Per the germline V gene, CDR1 is MNHEY and CDR2 is SVGAGI. The CDR3 runs to 15 residues. J lost 9 bases, V lost 7 bases, and 12 bases had no gene match. The CDR3 sequence is CASTKIAGGRGEQFF. The CDR3 DNA reads TGTGCCAGCACAAAAATAGCGGGGGGAAGGGGTGAGCAGTTCTTC.

The chain recombines TRBV9 with TRBJ2-7; the match to TRBD2 covers 10 bases. Trimming cost V 0 bases and J 2 bases; bases outside gene matches: 8. The CDR3 is 17 amino acids. CDR1 is SGDLS and CDR2 is YYNGEE in the germline V gene. The DNA for the CDR3 is TGTGCCAGCAGCGTAGCTCCAGCGGGAGGGGAGGCCTACGAGCAGTACTTC. It yields the protein CASSVAPAGGEAYEQYF.

This clone has just a few counts. This chain uses TRBV6-5 with TRBJ2-7, with 7 nucleotides matching TRBD1. Per the germline V gene, CDR1 is MNHEY and CDR2 is SVGAGI. With 6 bases clipped from V and 7 bases from J, the junction kept 15 bases outside the gene matches. The CDR3 runs 15 residues. The CDR3: CASSSGQVLSWEQYF. The CDR3 DNA follows: TGTGCCAGCAGCTCCGGACAGGTTCTATCGTGGGAGCAGTACTTC.

V usage is TRBV2 and J usage is TRBJ2-7, with 12 bases identical to TRBD2. Losses at the gene ends were 5 bases for V and 3 bases for J; bases not matched to a gene: 5. The CDR3 has 15 residues. Germline values: CDR1 SNHLY, CDR2 FYNNEI. The CDR3 region has the DNA TGTGCCAGCAGTAAGGGACTAGCGGGCTACTACGAGCAGTACTTC. Its translation is CASSKGLAGYYEQYF.

The V gene is TRBV7-2, the J gene TRBJ2-3; 8 bases align to TRBD2. Looked up from germline, CDR1 is SGHTA and CDR2 is FQGNSA. This CDR3 is built from 15 residues. V lost 6 bases to trimming and J lost 0 bases; unmatched junction nucleotides: 5. The CDR3 region is CASRVAGGSTDTQYF. DNA for the CDR3: TGTGCCAGCAGAGTGGCGGGGGGTAGCACAGATACGCAGTATTTT.

V and J are TRBV7-9 and TRBJ2-5, with D possibly TRBD2 on 5 matching bases. The germline gives CDR1 SEHNR, CDR2 FQNEAQ (reference sequence). CDR3 length: 14 residues. Trimming left V 5 bases short and J 4 bases short, with 14 bases between. CDR3 sequence reads: CASSGTGLRETQYF. For the CDR3, the DNA is TGTGCCAGCAGCGGAACGGGATTGAGAGAGACCCAGTACTTC.

In regard to this clone: The sample carries other DNA sequences with the same CDR3. V is TRBV6-6 and J is TRBJ1-6; tentatively, D is TRBD1 (6 bases). The V end was cut by 4 bases, the J end by 6 bases, with 10 bases between. The CDR3 has 14 amino acids. CDR1 MNHNY and CDR2 SVGAGI come from the germline V gene (reference sequence). The CDR3 loop is CASSLEQGNSPLHF. The CDR3 nucleotides are TGTGCCAGCAGTTTAGAACAGGGTAATTCACCCCTCCACTTT.

This clone has only a few counts. This sequence joins TRBV7-6 and TRBJ2-1, with 12 bases fitting TRBD2. V gave up 5 bases and J gave up 6 bases; unmatched junction bases: 5. The length of the CDR3 is 15 residues. Germline V lookup: CDR1 SGHVS, CDR2 FNYEAQ. Written as DNA, the CDR3 is TGTGCCAGCAGCGCTGGGACTAGCGGGCTCAATGAGCAGTTCTTC. As protein: CASSAGTSGLNEQFF.

About this clone: This CDR3 is also generated by other DNA sequences in the sample. The chain recombines TRBV7-2 with TRBJ1-5; tentatively, D is TRBD1 (6 bases). The CDR3 has 14 amino acids. The germline CDR1 and CDR2 sequences are SGHTA and FQGNSA. V was pared by 5 bases and J by 2 bases, with 10 bases between. The DNA for the CDR3 is TGTGCCAGCAGCCCGGACAGTGGCAATCAGCCCCAGCATTTT. Amino acids: CASSPDSGNQPQHF.

The gene calls are TRBV7-2 and TRBJ2-2; 8 bases agree with TRBD2. Germline V gene data show CDR1 as SGHTA and CDR2 as FQGNSA. The CDR3 spans 19 residues. The V and J ends lost 3 bases and 7 bases, in that order; junction bases with no gene match: 19. CDR3 amino acids: CASSFPPERGTERGGELFF. The CDR3 nucleotides are TGTGCCAGCAGCTTTCCTCCAGAGCGGGGGACTGAGAGGGGCGGGGAGCTGTTTTTT.

The chain carries TRBV10-3 and TRBJ2-2; 7 bases line up with TRBD1. Germline V gene lookup returns CDR1 ENHRY and CDR2 SYGVKD. J gave up 0 bases and V 6 bases, and 1 base lay outside the gene matches. The CDR3 is 14 residues long. CDR3 sequence: CAISGQANTGELFF. The CDR3 DNA reads as TGTGCCATCAGCGGACAGGCGAACACCGGGGAGCTGTTTTTT.

The V call is TRBV14, the J call TRBJ1-1; a possible D gene is TRBD1 (6 bases). CDR3 size: 14 residues. CDR1 SGHDN and CDR2 FVKESK come from the germline V gene. V lost 5 bases, J lost 1 base, and 11 bases lay in between. The DNA of the CDR3 is TGTGCCAGCAGCTACCTGGGACAGAACACTGAAGCTTTCTTT. Amino acids: CASSYLGQNTEAFF.

This clone was counted once. V gene TRBV19 combines with J gene TRBJ2-2; 8 nucleotides match TRBD1. V dropped 0 bases and J dropped 5; count of bases not matched to a gene: 8. Looked up from germline, CDR1 is LNHDA and CDR2 is SQIVND (reference sequence). The CDR3 has 17 amino acids. The CDR3 is CASSIDLETGVTGELFF. The CDR3 region has the DNA TGTGCCAGTAGTATAGATCTGGAGACAGGGGTAACCGGGGAGCTGTTTTTT.

The chain carries TRBV7-2 and TRBJ2-1; D may be TRBD1 (5 bases). CDR1 and CDR2 from the germline V gene are SGHTA and FQGNSA. There are 14 residues in the CDR3. Trimming took 5 bases from V and 5 from J, leaving 13 bases between them. The CDR3 here is CASSLKGINNEQFF. Here the CDR3 DNA reads TGTGCCAGCAGCCTTAAGGGGATAAACAATGAGCAGTTCTTC.

The rearrangement joins TRBV7-9 to TRBJ1-5, with D perhaps matching TRBD1 (5 bases). Between the trimmed V and J ends, which lost 5 bases and 7 bases, there was a span of 15 bases. CDR3 length equals 14 residues. The germline V gene encodes CDR1 SEHNR and CDR2 FQNEAQ (reference sequence). CDR3 region: CASSPTTVVQPQHF. The CDR3 bases are TGTGCCAGCAGCCCGACGACAGTGGTGCAGCCCCAGCATTTT.

About this clone itself: At the DNA level, this CDR3 is encoded by other sequences in the same sample as well. This chain links TRBV29-1 with TRBJ2-7; D may be TRBD1 (6 bases). The CDR3 spans 13 residues. Germline V gene sequence: CDR1 SQVTM, CDR2 ANQGSEA. V was shortened by 7 bases and J by 2 bases, with 15 bases between the two germline ends. In DNA, the CDR3 is TGCAGCGGCACAGGGCAGACGCCCTACGAGCAGTACTTC. It is translated as CSGTGQTPYEQYF.